This T cell receptor (beta chain) derives from a study of neurological immune-mediated disorders (dated by TCRdb to about 2019). Turning to the overall study: Among the 35 or so multiple sclerosis patients, relapsing-remitting MS was present in around 31 and secondary progressive MS was present in 3. Peripheral blood TCR-beta repertoires from HTLV-I-associated myelopathy (HAM/TSP) patients, multiple sclerosis patients and healthy controls were compared by UMI-based sequencing. Longitudinal samples, technical triplicates and paired sorted CD4+ and CD8+ T-cell subsets, alongside PBMC samples, were included among the roughly 100 TCR-beta libraries. The cohort comprised about 68 subjects: some 14 HAM/TSP patients, roughly 34 multiple sclerosis patients and 20 or so healthy controls.

cDNA was synthesized by template-switch 5'RACE using a primer with a 10-nucleotide random unique molecular identifier that tagged each TCR transcript. Every sequencing run covered 15-18 subjects and yielded more than 180 million TCR-beta sequences. The RNeasy kit was used for extraction of total RNA. TCR-beta VDJ regions were amplified with primers for the TCR constant region and the 5'RACE anchor, using the KAPA Real-time Library Amplification kit. Sample indexes and Illumina adaptors were added in a first PCR, after which library yield was increased in a second PCR. After purification with Ampure beads, the TCR product of roughly 650 bp was size-selected on a 2% E-gel SizeSelection system. Library quality was checked on a Bioanalyzer, concentration was measured with Qubit, and libraries were quantified with the Kapa Library Quantification kit before pooling. Libraries were sequenced paired-end 2 x 150 bp on an Illumina HiSeq 2500. To increase sequence diversity, roughly 24-30% phiX was spiked into each library pool. On the authors' methods: The UMI-based MiGEC pipeline processed quality-filtered reads and removed over 80% of raw TCR sequences during error correction. VDJ genes were aligned to IMGT germline references, and clonotypes were defined by unique CDR3 amino acid sequence plus V-J genes. VDJtools evaluated clonal expansion, Shannon diversity and CDR3 relatedness (CalcPairwiseDistances, ClusterSamples); CLCbio workbench built phylogenetic trees. Using coefficient-of-variation modelling across technical triplicates, the study counted a clone as expanded if it had at least 8 unique UMIs. The public reads were run again by TCRdb, first through fastp at Q25 and then through MiXCR, and only productive beta chains were kept. One record per CDR3 amino acid sequence lists the most common genes and DNA. The V and J calls, along with clone size, are taken from TCRdb and not from the paper's own processing. The sample has some 46,000 distinct CDR3 sequences on record, roughly 4.1% of them singletons. The ten largest clones capture around 6% of the sample.

Unsorted PBMC libraries were generated from 2 million PBMCs stored in RNAlater at -80 °C until RNA extraction. The multiple sclerosis patients were enrolled in a US clinical protocol that used magnetic resonance imaging to evaluate disease progression. PBMCs were separated from peripheral blood using Ficoll-Hypaque density gradient centrifugation and then cryopreserved in liquid nitrogen. V and J are trimmed by 5 bases and 2 bases, and the gene matches miss 8 bases of the junction. The CDR3 covers 15 residues, taking in both the cysteine and the phenylalanine. Left in the record is the CDR3 DNA by itself, 45 bases read in frame from the first base. The germline V gene (reference sequence) gives CDR1 as SEHNR and CDR2 as FQNEAQ. This clonotype was detected ten times or more. Its antigen has not been determined. The input lacks base qualities; no much larger clone sits a single base away. Broad study findings and their caveats: The highest TCR clonal expansion was observed in HAM/TSP patients, whereas the lowest was observed in MS patients, even when compared with healthy controls. No identical CDR3 amino acid sequences were shared among expanded clones across subjects, suggesting private TCR-beta repertoires in all groups. The MS cluster showed no association with clinical or MRI features, and the authors stated that larger cohorts are needed. Repertoires from 18 of 34 MS patients were grouped by phylogenetic analysis into a cluster of related CDR3 sequences, suggesting a possible repertoire-level signature.

Here the chain combines TRBV7-9 and TRBJ1-1; TRBD1 aligns with 7 central bases. The source material was PBMCs. This sequence was found in a woman aged 60-75 years with multiple sclerosis. The nucleotides are TGTGCCAGCAGCATTTCGGGACAGAAAAACACTGAAGCTTTCTTT. Its amino acids are CASSISGQKNTEAFF.